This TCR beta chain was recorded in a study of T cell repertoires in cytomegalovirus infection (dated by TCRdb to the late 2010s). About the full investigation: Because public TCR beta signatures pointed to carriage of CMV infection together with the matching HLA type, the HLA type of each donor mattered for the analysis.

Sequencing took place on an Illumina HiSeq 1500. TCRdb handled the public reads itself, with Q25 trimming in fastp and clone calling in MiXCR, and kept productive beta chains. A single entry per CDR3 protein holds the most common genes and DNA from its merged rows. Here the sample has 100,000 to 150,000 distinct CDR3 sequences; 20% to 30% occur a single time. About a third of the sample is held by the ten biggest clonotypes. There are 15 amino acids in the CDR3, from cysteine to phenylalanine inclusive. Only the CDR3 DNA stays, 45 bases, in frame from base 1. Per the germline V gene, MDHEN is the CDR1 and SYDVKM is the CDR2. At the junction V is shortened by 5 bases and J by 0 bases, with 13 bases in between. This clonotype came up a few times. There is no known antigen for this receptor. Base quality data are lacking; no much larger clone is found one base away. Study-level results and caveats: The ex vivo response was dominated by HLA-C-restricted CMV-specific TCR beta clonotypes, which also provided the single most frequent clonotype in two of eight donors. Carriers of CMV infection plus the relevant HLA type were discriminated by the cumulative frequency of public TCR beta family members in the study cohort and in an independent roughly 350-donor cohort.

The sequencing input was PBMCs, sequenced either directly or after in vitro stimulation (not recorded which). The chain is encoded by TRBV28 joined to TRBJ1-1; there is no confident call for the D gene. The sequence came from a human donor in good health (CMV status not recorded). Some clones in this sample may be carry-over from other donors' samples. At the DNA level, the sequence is TGTGCCAGCAGTCCCGGGCCATCCATGAACACTGAAGCTTTCTTT. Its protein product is CASSPGPSMNTEAFF.